The next 8 T cell receptor beta chains were all read from a single sample in a study of cytomegalovirus exposure and HLA in healthy donors. Sequenced by immunoSEQ multiplex PCR; TCRdb stores in-frame clones only, minus some. The table records about 130,000 clones, 80% to 90% of them present only once. The sequenced sample consisted of PBMCs. The receptor source for this set is a woman younger than 30 in good health and CMV-seronegative.

This rearrangement joins TRBV10-3 to TRBJ2-7; tentative D call: TRBD2 (5 bases). This CDR3 region has 13 residues. Trimming stripped 8 bases from V and 2 bases from J, with 13 bases between. The germline CDR1 and CDR2 sequences are ENHRY and SYGVKD. The CDR3 is CAIAGPGAYEQYF. For the CDR3, the DNA is TGTGCCATCGCCGGGCCCGGGGCCTACGAGCAGTACTTC.

The V gene is TRBV28, the J gene TRBJ2-1; 8 bases align to TRBD1. Germline trimming cut 5 bases from V and 2 bases from J; bases unmatched to any gene: 8. The CDR3 loop spans 16 amino acids. The germline V gene has CDR1 MDHEN and CDR2 SYDVKM. As DNA, the CDR3 is TGTGCCAGCAGTGACAGGGGCCGCCTGACCTACAATGAGCAGTTCTTC. It translates to CASSDRGRLTYNEQFF.

The rearrangement joins TRBV28 to TRBJ2-5; TRBD1 aligns across 8 bases. This CDR3 comprises 15 residues. Trimming cost V 7 bases and J 5 bases; bases outside gene matches: 12. Germline CDR1 reads MDHEN; CDR2 reads SYDVKM. The CDR3 bases are TGTGCCAGCACCAAATCGCAGGGGGCGAGTGAGACCCAGTACTTC. Translated: CASTKSQGASETQYF.

This rearrangement joins TRBV5-4 to TRBJ2-1; TRBD2 is a possible D gene (5 bases). Trimming left V 0 bases short and J 6 bases short, with 13 bases between. Germline loops: CDR1 SGHNT, CDR2 YYREEE (reference sequence). This CDR3 has 15 amino acids. The CDR3 reads CASSLGPEEANEQFF. CDR3 in DNA: TGTGCCAGCAGCTTGGGACCCGAGGAGGCCAATGAGCAGTTCTTC.

In this sample, this clone turned up once. The chain uses TRBV14 and TRBJ1-6, with D perhaps matching TRBD1 (5 bases). This CDR3 spans 14 amino acids. Between the trimmed V and J ends, which lost 2 bases and 10 bases, there was a span of 12 bases. CDR1 and CDR2 (germline): SGHDN, FVKESK. In DNA, the CDR3 is TGTGCCAGCAGCCAAACCGGGGGGGAATCACCCCTCCACTTT. Its translation is CASSQTGGESPLHF.

The V call is TRBV4-2, the J call TRBJ1-2, with 8 positions matching TRBD1. CDR1 and CDR2 from the germline V gene are LGHNA and YNFKEQ. There are 15 residues in the CDR3. The junction had 6 bases not matched to a gene; V was cut back by 4 bases and J by 2 bases. CDR3 DNA: TGTGCCAGCAGCCCCGGACAGGGCGAAAACTATGGCTACACCTTC. Protein sequence: CASSPGQGENYGYTF.

The chain carries TRBV2 and TRBJ2-1, with 8 bases fitting TRBD2. The germline V gene encodes CDR1 SNHLY and CDR2 FYNNEI. J gave up 4 bases and V 2 bases, and 4 bases lay outside the gene matches. The CDR3 has 15 amino acids. CDR3 sequence reads: CASSEWRGEYNEQFF. The CDR3 nucleotides are TGTGCCAGCAGTGAATGGCGGGGGGAATACAATGAGCAGTTCTTC.

Written as DNA, the CDR3 is TGTGCCAGCAGTTTGCCTTGGCTGGCAGGCCATAACTATGGCTACACCTTC. Its translation: CASSLPWLAGHNYGYTF. The chain recombines TRBV28 with TRBJ1-2, with unresolved D. From germline, CDR1 is MDHEN and CDR2 SYDVKM. The CDR3 loop spans 17 amino acids. V was clipped by 3 bases and J by 1 base, with 18 bases between them.